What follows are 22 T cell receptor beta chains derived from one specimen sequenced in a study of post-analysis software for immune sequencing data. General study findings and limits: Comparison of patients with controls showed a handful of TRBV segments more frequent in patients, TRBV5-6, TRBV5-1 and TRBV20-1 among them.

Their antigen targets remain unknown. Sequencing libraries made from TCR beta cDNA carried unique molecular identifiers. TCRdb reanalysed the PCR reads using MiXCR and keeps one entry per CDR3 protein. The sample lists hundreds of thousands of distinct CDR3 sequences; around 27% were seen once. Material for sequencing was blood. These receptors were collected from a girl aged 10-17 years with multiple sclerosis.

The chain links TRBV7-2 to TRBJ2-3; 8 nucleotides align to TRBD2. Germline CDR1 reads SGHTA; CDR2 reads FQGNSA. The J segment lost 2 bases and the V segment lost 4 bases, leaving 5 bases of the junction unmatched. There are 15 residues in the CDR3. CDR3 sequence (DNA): TGTGCCAGCAGCTCTTCCGGGAGGGCCACAGATACGCAGTATTTT. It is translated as CASSSSGRATDTQYF.

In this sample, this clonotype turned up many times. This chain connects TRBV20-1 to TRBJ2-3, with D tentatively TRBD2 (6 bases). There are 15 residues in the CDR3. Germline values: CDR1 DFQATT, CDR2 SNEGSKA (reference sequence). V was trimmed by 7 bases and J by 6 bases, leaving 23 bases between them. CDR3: CSGVGTSIASDTQYF. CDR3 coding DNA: TGCAGTGGGGTAGGAACTAGCATAGCTTCGGATACGCAGTATTTT.

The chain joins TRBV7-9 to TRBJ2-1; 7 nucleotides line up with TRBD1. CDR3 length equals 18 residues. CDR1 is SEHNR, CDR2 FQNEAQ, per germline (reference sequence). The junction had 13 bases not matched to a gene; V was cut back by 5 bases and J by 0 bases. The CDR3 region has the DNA TGTGCCAGCAGCCTTAGGGGGCGACCCTTGAGCTCCTACAATGAGCAGTTCTTC. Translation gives CASSLRGRPLSSYNEQFF.

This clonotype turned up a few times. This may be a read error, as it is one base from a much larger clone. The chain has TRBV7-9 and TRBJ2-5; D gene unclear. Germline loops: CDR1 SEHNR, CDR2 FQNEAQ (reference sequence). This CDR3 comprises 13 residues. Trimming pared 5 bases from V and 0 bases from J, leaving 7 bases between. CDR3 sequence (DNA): TGTGCCAGCAGCCCAGTGTACCAAGAGACCCAGTACTTC. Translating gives CASSPVYQETQYF.

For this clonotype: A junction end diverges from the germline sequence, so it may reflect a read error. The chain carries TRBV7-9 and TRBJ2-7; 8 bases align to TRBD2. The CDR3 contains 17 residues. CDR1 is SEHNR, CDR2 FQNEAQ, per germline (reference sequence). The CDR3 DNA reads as TGTGCCAGCAGCGATACCTTGAATAGCGGGACGGGGTACGGGCAGTACTTC. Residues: CASSDTLNSGTGYGQYF.

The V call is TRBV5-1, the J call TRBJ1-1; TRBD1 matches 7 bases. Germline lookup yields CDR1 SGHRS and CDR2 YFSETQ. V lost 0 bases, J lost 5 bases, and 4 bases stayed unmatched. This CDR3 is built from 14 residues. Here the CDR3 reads CASSLARGRTEAFF. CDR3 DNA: TGCGCCAGCAGCTTGGCCAGGGGGAGGACTGAAGCTTTCTTT.

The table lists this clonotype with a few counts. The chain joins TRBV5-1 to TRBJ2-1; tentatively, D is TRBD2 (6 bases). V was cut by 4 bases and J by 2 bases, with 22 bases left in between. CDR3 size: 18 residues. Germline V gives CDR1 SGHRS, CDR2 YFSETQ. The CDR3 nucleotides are TGCGCCAGCAGCCAATTCGGAGGGGACCATCCTCCCTACAATGAGCAGTTCTTC. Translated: CASSQFGGDHPPYNEQFF.

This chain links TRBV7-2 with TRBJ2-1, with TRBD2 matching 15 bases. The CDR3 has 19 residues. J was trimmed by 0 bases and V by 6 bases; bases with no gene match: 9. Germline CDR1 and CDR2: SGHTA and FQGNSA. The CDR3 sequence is CASRGGTSGRRSSYNEQFF. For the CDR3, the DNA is TGTGCCAGCAGAGGAGGGACTAGCGGGAGGAGGAGCTCCTACAATGAGCAGTTCTTC.

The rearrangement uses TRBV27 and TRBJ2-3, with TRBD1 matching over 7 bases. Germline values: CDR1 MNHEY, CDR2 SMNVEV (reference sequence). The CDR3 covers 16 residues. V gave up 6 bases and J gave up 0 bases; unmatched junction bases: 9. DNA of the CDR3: TGTGCCAGCAGGCGGAGTAGGGGGCTGAGCACAGATACGCAGTATTTT. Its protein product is CASRRSRGLSTDTQYF.

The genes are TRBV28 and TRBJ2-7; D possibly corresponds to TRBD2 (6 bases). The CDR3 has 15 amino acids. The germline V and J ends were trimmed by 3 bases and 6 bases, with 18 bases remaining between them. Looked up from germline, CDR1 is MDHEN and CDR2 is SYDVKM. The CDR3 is CASSLGGALRFEQYF. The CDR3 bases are TGTGCCAGCAGTTTGGGGGGTGCCCTTCGGTTCGAGCAGTACTTC.

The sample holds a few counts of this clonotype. CDR3 residues: CASSQGNPGFGAFF. In DNA, the CDR3 is TGCGCCAGCAGCCAGGGGAATCCAGGGTTCGGAGCTTTCTTT. This rearrangement joins TRBV4-1 to TRBJ1-1; TRBD1 is a possible D gene (5 bases). Germline loops: CDR1 MGHRA, CDR2 YSYEKL. The CDR3 totals 14 residues. Trimming removed 3 bases at V and 10 bases at J, with 18 bases between.

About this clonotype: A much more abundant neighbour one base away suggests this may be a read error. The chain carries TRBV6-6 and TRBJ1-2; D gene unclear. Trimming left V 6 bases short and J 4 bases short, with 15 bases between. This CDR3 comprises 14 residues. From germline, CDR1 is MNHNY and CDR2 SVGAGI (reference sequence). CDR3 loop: CASRQGIGFYGYTF. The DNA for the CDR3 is TGTGCCAGCAGGCAAGGGATAGGGTTCTATGGCTACACCTTC.

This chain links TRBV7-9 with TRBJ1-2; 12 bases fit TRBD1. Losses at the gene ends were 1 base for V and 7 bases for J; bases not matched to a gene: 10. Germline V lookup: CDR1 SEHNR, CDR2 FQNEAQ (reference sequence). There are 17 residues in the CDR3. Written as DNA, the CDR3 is TGTGCCAGCAGCTTAGACCCGAGCAGGGACAGGGGGCTTGGCTACACCTTC. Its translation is CASSLDPSRDRGLGYTF.

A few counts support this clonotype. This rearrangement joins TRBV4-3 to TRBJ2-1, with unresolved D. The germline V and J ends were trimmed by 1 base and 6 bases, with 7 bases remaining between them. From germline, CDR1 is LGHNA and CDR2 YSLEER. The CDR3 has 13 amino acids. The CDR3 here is CASSQAPGNEQFF. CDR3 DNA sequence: TGCGCCAGCAGCCAAGCGCCGGGCAATGAGCAGTTCTTC.

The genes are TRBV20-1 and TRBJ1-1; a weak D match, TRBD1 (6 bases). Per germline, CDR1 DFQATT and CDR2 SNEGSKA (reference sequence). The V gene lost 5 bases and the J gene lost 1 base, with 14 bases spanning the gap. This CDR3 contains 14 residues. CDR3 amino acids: CSALEGGRNTEAFF. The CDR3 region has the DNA TGCAGTGCTCTCGAGGGGGGAAGGAACACTGAAGCTTTCTTT.

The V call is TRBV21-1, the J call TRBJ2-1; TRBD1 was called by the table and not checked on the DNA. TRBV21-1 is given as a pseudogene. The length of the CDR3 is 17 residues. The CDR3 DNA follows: TGTGCCAGCAACACCGAATCGACAGGGGAATCCTACAATGAGCAGTTCTTC. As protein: CASNTESTGESYNEQFF.

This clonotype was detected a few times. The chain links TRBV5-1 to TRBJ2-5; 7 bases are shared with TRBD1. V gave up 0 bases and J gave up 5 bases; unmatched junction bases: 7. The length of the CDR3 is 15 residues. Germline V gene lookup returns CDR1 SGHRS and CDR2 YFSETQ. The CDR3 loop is CASSLATGAGETQYF. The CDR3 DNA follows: TGCGCCAGCAGCTTGGCCACAGGGGCGGGTGAGACCCAGTACTTC.

CDR3 bases: TGTGCCAGCAGTCCTTGGACTAGCGGGGGGGCCGCAGATACGCAGTATTTT. It encodes CASSPWTSGGAADTQYF. V gene TRBV12-3 or TRBV12-4 combines with J gene TRBJ2-3; the match to TRBD2 covers 15 bases. This CDR3 is built from 17 residues. Unmatched junction bases numbered 7, after V lost 5 bases and J lost 4 bases.

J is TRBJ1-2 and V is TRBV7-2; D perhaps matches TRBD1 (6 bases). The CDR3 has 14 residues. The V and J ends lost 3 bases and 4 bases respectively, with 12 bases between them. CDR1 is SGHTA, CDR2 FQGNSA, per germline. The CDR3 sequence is CASSFQGWPYGYTF. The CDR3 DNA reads TGTGCCAGCAGCTTTCAGGGGTGGCCCTATGGCTACACCTTC.

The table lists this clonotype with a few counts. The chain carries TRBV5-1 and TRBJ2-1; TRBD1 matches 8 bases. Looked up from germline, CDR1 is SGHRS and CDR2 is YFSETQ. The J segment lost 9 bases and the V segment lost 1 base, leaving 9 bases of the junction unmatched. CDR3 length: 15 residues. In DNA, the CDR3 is TGCGCCAGCAGCTTGCAACCACAGGGGGTCGTTGAGCAGTTCTTC. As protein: CASSLQPQGVVEQFF.

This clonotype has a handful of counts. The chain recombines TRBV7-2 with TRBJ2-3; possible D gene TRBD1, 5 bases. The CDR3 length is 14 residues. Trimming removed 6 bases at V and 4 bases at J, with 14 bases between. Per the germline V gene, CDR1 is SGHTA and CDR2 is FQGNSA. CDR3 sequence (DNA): TGTGCCAGCAGTACTCAGGGTCAGGCAGATACGCAGTATTTT. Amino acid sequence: CASSTQGQADTQYF. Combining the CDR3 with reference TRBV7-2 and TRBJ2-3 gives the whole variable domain GAGVSQSPSNKVTEKGKDVELRCDPISGHTALYWYRQSLGQGLEFLIYFQGNSAPDKSGLPSDRFSAERTGGSVSTLTIQRTQQEDSAVYLCASSTQGQADTQYFGPGTRLTVL.

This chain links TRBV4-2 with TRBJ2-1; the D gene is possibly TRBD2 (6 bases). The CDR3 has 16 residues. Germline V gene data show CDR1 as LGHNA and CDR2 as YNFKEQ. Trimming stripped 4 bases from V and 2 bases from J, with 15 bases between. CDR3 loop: CASSPGRAGPYNEQFF. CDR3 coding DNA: TGTGCCAGCAGCCCCGGACGAGCGGGCCCCTACAATGAGCAGTTCTTC.